One sample yielded the 8 T cell receptor beta chains listed below, sequenced in a study of prognosis after radiotherapy for stage I lung cancer. Researchers used two-round multiplex PCR to amplify TCR beta CDR3 starting from genomic DNA. Primers specific to each TRBV and TRBJ gene were used in first-round PCR. TCRdb redid the calling of the multiplex PCR reads with MiXCR, one entry per CDR3 protein. The sample holds roughly 30,000 distinct CDR3 sequences, over 45% seen once. The sample here was PBMCs, taken before or after stereotactic body radiation therapy (not recorded which). All receptors come from a donor over 45 with non-small cell lung cancer.

This clonotype has a single count. This may be a read error, as it is one base from a much larger clone. DNA for the CDR3: TGTACCACCAGCAGAAACCAGGGGACTGAAGCTTTCTTT. It yields the protein CTTSRNQGTEAFF. The V gene is TRBV15, the J gene TRBJ1-1; possibly TRBD1 for D (6 bases). The germline V gene encodes CDR1 LNHNV and CDR2 YYDKDF (reference sequence). The CDR3 extends over 13 amino acids.

This clonotype was picked up many times. A much more abundant neighbour one base away suggests this may be a read error. The V and J genes are TRBV27 and TRBJ2-7, with D possibly matching TRBD1 (5 bases). The CDR3 contains 15 residues. Trimming stripped 5 bases from V and 1 base from J, with 15 bases between. The germline CDR1 and CDR2 sequences are MNHEY and SMNVEV (reference sequence). This chain's CDR3 is CASSPYRLESYEQYF. CDR3 bases: TGTGCCAGCAGTCCGTACAGGCTCGAGTCCTACGAGCAGTACTTC.

On this clonotype: It is likely a read error: a sequence one base away is far more abundant. This chain connects TRBV7-9 to TRBJ2-2; D ambiguous. Germline CDR1 SEHNR, CDR2 FQNEAQ (reference sequence). Deletions cut 3 bases from V and 4 bases from J, with 9 bases between. The CDR3 runs 14 residues. This CDR3 is CASSLVAVTGELFF. The CDR3 DNA reads as TGTGCCAGCAGCTTGGTCGCTGTCACCGGGGAGCTGTTTTTT.

This clonotype was counted ten times or more. The CDR3 nucleotides are TGTGCCAGCAGCGCGGGGAGGGCGCGGGAGACCCAGTACTTC. Its translation: CASSAGRARETQYF. The V and J genes are TRBV2 and TRBJ2-5; 7 positions match TRBD2. V gave up 6 bases and J gave up 5 bases; unmatched junction bases: 9. CDR1 SNHLY and CDR2 FYNNEI come from the germline V gene. This CDR3 is 14 amino acids long.

Turning to this clonotype: Relative to the germline gene, one junction end is altered; a read error may explain this. The rearrangement links TRBV7-8 to TRBJ1-5; D remains unclear. The length of the CDR3 is 13 residues. Germline values: CDR1 SGHVS, CDR2 FQNEAQ. CDR3 protein: CASSLGLNQPKHF. In DNA form, the CDR3 reads TGCGCCAGCAGCCTAGGTCTCAATCAGCCCAAGCATTTT.

The chain is built from TRBV5-1 and TRBJ2-7; a possible D gene is TRBD1 (7 bases). The CDR3 contains 13 residues. Trimming took 7 bases from V and 2 from J, leaving 13 bases between them. Germline-derived CDR1 and CDR2 are SGHRS and YFSETQ. DNA for the CDR3: TGCGCCAGCCGGAGGGGGCGTACCTACGAGCAGTACTTC. This translates into CASRRGRTYEQYF. The full variable domain, rest sourced from reference TRBV5-1 and TRBJ2-7, is KAGVTQTPRYLIKTRGQQVTLSCSPISGHRSVSWYQQTPGQGLQFLFEYFSETQRNKGNFPGRFSGRQFSNSRSEMNVSTLELGDSALYLCASRRGRTYEQYFGPGTRLTVT.

This clonotype was detected ten times or more. The chain links TRBV7-2 to TRBJ1-2; D perhaps matches TRBD1 (5 bases). Germline V gene data show CDR1 as SGHTA and CDR2 as FQGNSA. The CDR3 is made up of 13 amino acids. Trimming left V 5 bases short and J 7 bases short, with 14 bases between. CDR3 in amino acids: CASSPSGKRGYTF. CDR3 nucleotides: TGTGCCAGCAGCCCCTCAGGGAAACGTGGCTACACCTTC.

Within the sample, this clonotype is medium-sized. This rearrangement joins TRBV20-1 to TRBJ2-2; D gene unclear. This CDR3 is built from 12 residues. V was pared by 0 bases and J by 2 bases, with 1 base between. Germline CDR1 and CDR2: DFQATT and SNEGSKA (reference sequence). The CDR3 loop reads CSARDNTGELFF. The DNA for the CDR3 is TGCAGTGCTAGAGATAACACCGGGGAGCTGTTTTTT.